One TCR beta chain is described in this entry. The record originates from a study of blood T cell repertoires in COVID-19. Study overall: In each case, the material was cDNA or gDNA derived from T cells, B-cell-depleted T cells, or PBMCs.

Seattle patient enrollment occurred during active infection, with longitudinal follow-up thereafter. Germline V gene data show CDR1 as LNHDA and CDR2 as SQIVND (reference sequence). This CDR3 comprises 14 residues. The V end was cut by 5 bases, the J end by 2 bases, with 12 bases between. Under the authors' procedure: Cell counts per sample came from amplifying reference gene primers. Libraries were prepared by immunoSEQ multiplex PCR; TCRdb keeps only in-frame clonotypes and omits some of them. Clone size and the V and J calls come from that table; the DNA yielded D and trimming. The table lists approximately 120,000 clones, approximately 85% of them singletons, with approximately 3.5% in the top ten.

Sequenced input: peripheral blood. The chain carries TRBV19 and TRBJ1-2; possibly TRBD1 for D (5 bases). The sequence was obtained from a woman of 80 years or more with COVID-19, enrolled during active disease. DNA for the CDR3: TGTGCCAGTAGTGAGGTTGGGGCGAACTATGGCTACACCTTC. Amino acids: CASSEVGANYGYTF.